These 28 T cell receptor beta chains were all obtained from the same sample, sequenced in a study of T cell repertoires in cytomegalovirus infection. TCRdb called the reads again in MiXCR, with one record for every CDR3 protein. The table has about 52,000 distinct CDR3 sequences, roughly 20% seen once. These TCRs' antigens remain unknown. The material was CD8+ T cells from cultured PBMCs, obtained from culture after CMV antigen stimulation. The receptors shown here come from a human donor in good health (CMV status not recorded). Some clones in this sample may be carry-over from other donors' samples.

This clonotype was seen repeatedly, ten times or more. The rearrangement uses TRBV6-5 and TRBJ2-7; D is unclear. Per germline, CDR1 MNHEY and CDR2 SVGAGI. This CDR3 region has 13 residues. V lost 6 bases and J lost 3, with 12 bases in between. The CDR3 bases are TGTGCCAGCAGCCCGAATATGGGCTACGAGCAGTACTTC. It codes for CASSPNMGYEQYF.

The genes are TRBV28 and TRBJ2-2, with 7 nucleotides matching TRBD1. Germline-derived CDR1 and CDR2 are MDHEN and SYDVKM. The V segment lost 6 bases and the J segment 5 bases; nucleotides outside the gene matches: 12. The CDR3 is 16 amino acids. CDR3 in amino acids: CASRPIEGARTGELFF. The CDR3 DNA reads as TGTGCCAGCAGGCCTATCGAGGGGGCGCGGACCGGGGAGCTGTTTTTT.

V is TRBV7-2 and J is TRBJ2-2; D possibly uses TRBD1 or TRBD2 (5 bases each). Trimming cost V 10 bases and J 4 bases, with 25 bases left between them. This CDR3 has 17 residues. Germline V gene data show CDR1 as SGHTA and CDR2 as FQGNSA. The CDR3 nucleotides read TGTGCCACGAGTCAAGTGGGGACGGGGTCGGGCACCGGGGAGCTGTTTTTT. This sequence encodes CATSQVGTGSGTGELFF.

J is TRBJ2-1 and V is TRBV7-9, with a possible D match to TRBD1 (6 bases). Trimming took 7 bases from V and 4 from J, leaving 8 bases between them. Germline V CDR1 and CDR2: SEHNR, FQNEAQ (reference sequence). The CDR3 spans 12 residues. The CDR3 DNA follows: TGTGCCAGCACCCAGGGGTACAATGAGCAGTTCTTC. It is translated as CASTQGYNEQFF. Full variable domain (outside the CDR3, taken from reference TRBV7-9 and TRBJ2-1): DTGVSQNPRHKITKRGQNVTFRCDPISEHNRLYWYRQTLGQGPEFLTYFQNEAQLEKSRLLSDRFSAERPKGSFSTLEIQRTEQGDSAMYLCASTQGYNEQFFGPGTRLTVL.

This clonotype was counted at least ten times. The genes are TRBV7-2 and TRBJ2-1, with 10 bases aligning to TRBD2. V shed 6 bases and J 4 bases; nucleotides not matched to a gene: 6. The CDR3 is 15 amino acids. Germline V gene data show CDR1 as SGHTA and CDR2 as FQGNSA. The CDR3 protein is CASRFTSGAYNEQFF. The CDR3 DNA follows: TGTGCCAGCAGGTTCACTAGCGGGGCATACAATGAGCAGTTCTTC. Together with reference TRBV7-2 and TRBJ2-1, the CDR3 gives the full variable domain: GAGVSQSPSNKVTEKGKDVELRCDPISGHTALYWYRQSLGQGLEFLIYFQGNSAPDKSGLPSDRFSAERTGGSVSTLTIQRTQQEDSAVYLCASRFTSGAYNEQFFGPGTRLTVL.

In the case of this clonotype: A much larger clonotype is one base distant, so this may be a read error. The final CDR3 position lacks the conserved phenylalanine or tryptophan, pointing to a likely read error. This sequence joins TRBV4-1 and TRBJ1-1; TRBD1 aligns across 12 bases. The CDR3 contains 18 residues. V shed 0 bases and J 4 bases; nucleotides not matched to a gene: 9. The V gene's germline CDR1 is MGHRA and CDR2 YSYEKL. DNA for the CDR3: TGCGCCAGCAGCCAAGATCCCGCCGGGACAGGGGGCGTCACTGAAGCTTTCTTA. This translates into CASSQDPAGTGGVTEAFL.

The chain uses TRBV7-2 and TRBJ1-2, with D possibly being TRBD1 (5 bases). There are 14 residues in the CDR3. Trimming pared 4 bases from V and 4 bases from J, leaving 13 bases between. Per the germline V gene, CDR1 is SGHTA and CDR2 is FQGNSA. CDR3 protein: CASSWGQGGYGYTF. The CDR3 region has the DNA TGTGCCAGCAGCTGGGGCCAGGGCGGCTATGGCTACACCTTC.

This clonotype appeared a few times. CDR3 protein: CASMESSYNEQFF. The DNA for the CDR3 is TGCGCCAGCATGGAGAGCTCCTACAATGAGCAGTTCTTC. The rearrangement joins TRBV10-2 to TRBJ2-1; no reliable D call. This CDR3 has 13 residues. Trimming shortened V by 7 bases and J by 0 bases, and 7 bases separated the two germline ends. Germline V CDR1 and CDR2: WSHSY, SAAADI.

This clonotype was recorded at least ten times. The V gene is TRBV12-3 or TRBV12-4, the J gene TRBJ1-5, with a possible D match to TRBD1 (6 bases). The V gene lost 6 bases and the J gene lost 2 bases, with 17 bases spanning the gap. This CDR3 is 16 amino acids long. CDR3 sequence: CASRGGGPGGNQPQHF. CDR3 nucleotide sequence: TGTGCCAGCAGGGGGGGCGGGCCAGGGGGCAATCAGCCCCAGCATTTT.

The V call is TRBV7-7, the J call TRBJ2-1; D might be TRBD1 (6 bases). This CDR3 spans 16 amino acids. Trimming pared 5 bases from V and 0 bases from J, leaving 14 bases between. Germline CDR1 reads SSHAT; CDR2 reads FNYEAQ (reference sequence). The CDR3 DNA reads as TGTGCCAGCAGCACCAGGACAGAGAGCTCCTACAATGAGCAGTTCTTC. Its protein is CASSTRTESSYNEQFF. Supplemented by reference TRBV7-7 and TRBJ2-1, the full variable domain reads GAGVSQSPRYKVTKRGQDVTLRCDPISSHATLYWYQQALGQGPEFLTYFNYEAQPDKSGLPSDRFSAERPEGSISTLTIQRTEQRDSAMYRCASSTRTESSYNEQFFGPGTRLTVL.

This clonotype has just a few counts. The genes are TRBV7-9 and TRBJ2-2; D may be TRBD2 (5 bases). CDR3 length equals 13 residues. V dropped 4 bases and J dropped 6 bases, with 9 bases sitting between them. Germline loops: CDR1 SEHNR, CDR2 FQNEAQ (reference sequence). The CDR3 loop reads CASSSPRAGELFF. The CDR3, as DNA: TGTGCCAGCAGCTCCCCGAGGGCCGGGGAGCTGTTTTTT.

The V call is TRBV27, the J call TRBJ2-5; D remains ambiguous. The CDR3 has 15 amino acids. The V end was cut by 5 bases, the J end by 3 bases, with 16 bases between. The germline V gene encodes CDR1 MNHEY and CDR2 SMNVEV (reference sequence). CDR3 residues: CASSPNSLGEETQYF. The CDR3, as DNA: TGTGCCAGCAGTCCTAACAGCCTTGGGGAAGAGACCCAGTACTTC.

This clonotype appeared many times. The chain uses TRBV7-9 and TRBJ1-1; D ambiguous. This CDR3 has 14 amino acids. Between the trimmed V and J ends, which lost 5 bases and 1 base, there was a span of 11 bases. CDR1 and CDR2 from the germline V gene are SEHNR and FQNEAQ (reference sequence). CDR3 region: CASSPPDKNTEAFF. DNA of the CDR3: TGTGCCAGCAGCCCCCCAGACAAGAACACTGAAGCTTTCTTT.

This chain joins TRBV28 and TRBJ2-7; TRBD1 or TRBD2 may be the D gene (5 bases each). Deletions cut 5 bases from V and 5 bases from J, with 13 bases between. The CDR3 runs to 13 residues. Germline V gene sequence: CDR1 MDHEN, CDR2 SYDVKM. CDR3 in DNA: TGTGCCAGCAGTGCCCTGGGGACGGACGAGCAGTACTTC. This encodes CASSALGTDEQYF.

This chain joins TRBV7-9 and TRBJ2-7; D is perhaps TRBD1 (5 bases). The CDR3 is made up of 13 amino acids. Germline V gene data show CDR1 as SEHNR and CDR2 as FQNEAQ (reference sequence). Trimming pared 1 base from V and 6 bases from J, leaving 10 bases between. This CDR3 reads CASSLGAGSEQYF. The CDR3, as DNA: TGTGCCAGCAGCTTAGGGGCAGGGTCCGAGCAGTACTTC. Full variable domain (rest looked up from reference TRBV7-9 and TRBJ2-7): DTGVSQNPRHKITKRGQNVTFRCDPISEHNRLYWYRQTLGQGPEFLTYFQNEAQLEKSRLLSDRFSAERPKGSFSTLEIQRTEQGDSAMYLCASSLGAGSEQYFGPGTRLTVT.

This clonotype occurred many times. The rearrangement links TRBV20-1 to TRBJ2-7; 11 bases fit TRBD2. V was pared by 5 bases and J by 4 bases, with 10 bases of the junction left unmatched. Germline V gene data show CDR1 as DFQATT and CDR2 as SNEGSKA (reference sequence). This CDR3 has 15 residues. The CDR3 here is CSAAMLAGGPYEQYF. As DNA, the CDR3 is TGCAGTGCTGCCATGTTAGCGGGGGGGCCATACGAGCAGTACTTC.

About this clonotype itself: Since a much larger clone is just one base distant, this may be a read error. The chain carries TRBV9 and TRBJ2-7; TRBD1 is a possible D gene (5 bases). CDR3 length: 13 amino acids. Germline values: CDR1 SGDLS, CDR2 YYNGEE. This CDR3 is CATSPRQGSEQYF. The CDR3 DNA reads TGTGCCACCAGCCCCAGGCAGGGCTCGGAGCAGTACTTC. Full variable domain (rest looked up from reference TRBV9 and TRBJ2-7): DSGVTQTPKHLITATGQRVTLRCSPRSGDLSVYWYQQSLDQGLQFLIQYYNGEERAKGNILERFSAQQFPDLHSELNLSSLELGDSALYFCATSPRQGSEQYFGPGTRLTVT.

The genes are TRBV7-9 and TRBJ1-2; D is possibly TRBD1 (6 bases). CDR3 length: 15 amino acids. Germline loops: CDR1 SEHNR, CDR2 FQNEAQ (reference sequence). V was trimmed by 0 bases and J by 5 bases, leaving 13 bases between them. In DNA form, the CDR3 reads TGTGCCAGCAGCTTAGCGGCGGACAGAGTGTATGGCTACACCTTC. Translating gives CASSLAADRVYGYTF.

The chain uses TRBV11-2 and TRBJ2-7; 7 bases are shared with TRBD2. The germline CDR1 and CDR2 sequences are SGHAT and FQNNGV. The CDR3 has 15 amino acids. Unmatched junction bases numbered 6, after V lost 1 base and J lost 3 bases. CDR3 nucleotides: TGTGCCAGCAGCTTAGCGAGGACTAGGCTCTACGAGCAGTACTTC. Protein: CASSLARTRLYEQYF.

The chain is built from TRBV7-9 and TRBJ2-5; D remains ambiguous. Germline assignment: CDR1 SEHNR and CDR2 FQNEAQ (reference sequence). CDR3 size: 18 residues. The V end lost 4 bases, the J end lost 1 base, and 22 bases lay between the germline ends. The CDR3: CASSSFPPEDWPQETQYF. CDR3 nucleotides: TGTGCCAGCAGCTCCTTTCCCCCCGAAGACTGGCCCCAAGAGACCCAGTACTTC.

The chain combines TRBV7-8 with TRBJ1-5, with 8 bases matching TRBD1. CDR3 size: 15 residues. CDR1 and CDR2 (germline): SGHVS, FQNEAQ. The J segment lost 2 bases and the V segment lost 4 bases, leaving 4 bases of the junction unmatched. CDR3 sequence: CASSWVTGGNQPQHF. Here the CDR3 DNA reads TGTGCCAGCAGCTGGGTGACAGGGGGCAATCAGCCCCAGCATTTT.

The chain couples TRBV9 to TRBJ1-5; D gene ambiguous. Germline CDR1 reads SGDLS; CDR2 reads YYNGEE. CDR3 length: 15 amino acids. Trimming shortened V by 5 bases and J by 5 bases, and 17 bases separated the two germline ends. The CDR3, as DNA: TGTGCCAGCAGTCCGTCGGGGAATGTGGATCAGCCCCAGCATTTT. Translation gives CASSPSGNVDQPQHF.

V gene TRBV7-2 combines with J gene TRBJ2-1; TRBD1 might be the D (6 bases). CDR1 is SGHTA and CDR2 is FQGNSA in the germline V gene. V dropped 1 base and J dropped 0 bases, with 10 bases sitting between them. The CDR3 spans 16 residues. In nucleotides, the CDR3 is TGTGCCAGCAGCTTAGGGACAGCTAGCTCCTACAATGAGCAGTTCTTC. Protein: CASSLGTASSYNEQFF. Together with reference TRBV7-2 and TRBJ2-1, the CDR3 gives the full variable domain: GAGVSQSPSNKVTEKGKDVELRCDPISGHTALYWYRQSLGQGLEFLIYFQGNSAPDKSGLPSDRFSAERTGGSVSTLTIQRTQQEDSAVYLCASSLGTASSYNEQFFGPGTRLTVL.

Only a few counts were recorded for this clonotype. This chain connects TRBV7-2 to TRBJ2-2, with 14 bases identical to TRBD2. CDR3 length equals 17 residues. Per germline, CDR1 SGHTA and CDR2 FQGNSA. Trimming took 5 bases from V and 6 from J; bases not matched to a gene: 8. The CDR3 DNA sequence: TGTGCCAGCAGCCCAGGACTAGCGGGAGGCTTCCCCGGGGAGCTGTTTTTT. Its translation is CASSPGLAGGFPGELFF.

This clonotype was picked up a small number of times. The chain links TRBV7-6 to TRBJ2-2; D unresolved. Germline-derived CDR1 and CDR2 are SGHVS and FNYEAQ. V shed 3 bases and J shed 4 bases, with 12 bases lying between them. The CDR3 has 15 residues. In DNA, the CDR3 is TGTGCCAGCAGCTTCCCCGGACCGGGCACCGGGGAGCTGTTTTTT. Residues: CASSFPGPGTGELFF.

The chain couples TRBV20-1 to TRBJ2-7; maybe TRBD1 (6 bases). CDR3 size: 14 residues. Trimming removed 6 bases at V and 0 bases at J, with 15 bases between. Germline CDR1 DFQATT, CDR2 SNEGSKA (reference sequence). The DNA of the CDR3 is TGCAGTGCCCAGCCAGGGGTGACCTCCTACGAGCAGTACTTC. This gives the protein CSAQPGVTSYEQYF.

The gene calls are TRBV6-1 and TRBJ1-1; D possibly corresponds to TRBD1 (5 bases). The CDR3 consists of 15 residues. Trimming stripped 3 bases from V and 5 bases from J, with 16 bases between. CDR1 is MNHNS, CDR2 SASEGT, per germline. The CDR3 loop reads CASSDWVGDGTEAFF. The CDR3 DNA sequence: TGTGCCAGCAGTGACTGGGTAGGGGATGGAACTGAAGCTTTCTTT.

This clonotype came up a few times. The CDR3 coding sequence is TGTGCCAGCAGCGCTACACCGGGGGGTTCCTACAATGAGCAGTTCTTC. This encodes CASSATPGGSYNEQFF. The chain combines TRBV11-2 with TRBJ2-1, with TRBD2 matching 7 bases. V was clipped by 5 bases and J by 1 base; unmatched bases: 8. The CDR3 extends over 16 amino acids. CDR1 and CDR2 (germline): SGHAT, FQNNGV.